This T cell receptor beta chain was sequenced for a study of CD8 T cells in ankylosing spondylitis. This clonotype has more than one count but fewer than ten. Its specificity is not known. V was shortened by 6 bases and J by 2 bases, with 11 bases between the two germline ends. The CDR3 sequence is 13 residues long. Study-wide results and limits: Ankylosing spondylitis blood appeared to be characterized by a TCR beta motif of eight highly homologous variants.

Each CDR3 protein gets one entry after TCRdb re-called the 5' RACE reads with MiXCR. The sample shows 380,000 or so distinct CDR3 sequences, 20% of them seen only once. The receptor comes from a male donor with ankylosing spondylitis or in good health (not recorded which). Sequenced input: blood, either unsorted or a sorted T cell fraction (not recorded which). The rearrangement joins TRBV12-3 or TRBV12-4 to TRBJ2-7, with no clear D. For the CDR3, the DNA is TGTGCCAGCAGCGGAGCCCAGCCCTACGAGCAGTACTTC. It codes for CASSGAQPYEQYF.